The 5 T cell receptor beta chains below were found in one sample sequenced in a study of blood T cell repertoires in COVID-19. The method was immunoSEQ multiplex PCR; TCRdb's version includes in-frame clones alone and lacks a portion of them. Of tens of thousands of clones listed, around 90% are singletons. Sequencing input: peripheral blood. The receptors originated from a man aged 50-60 years with active COVID-19.

V and J are TRBV5-1 and TRBJ2-4, with 10 positions matching TRBD1. Germline loops: CDR1 SGHRS, CDR2 YFSETQ. The junction had 8 bases not matched to a gene; V was cut back by 1 base and J by 4 bases. This CDR3 is built from 17 residues. CDR3 residues: CASSLTGWTGGKNIQYF. The CDR3 coding sequence is TGCGCCAGCAGCTTGACGGGATGGACAGGGGGGAAAAACATTCAGTACTTC.

The rearrangement links TRBV7-9 to TRBJ2-1; 12 bases are a match to TRBD2. The CDR3 has 16 residues. Germline V gene data show CDR1 as SEHNR and CDR2 as FQNEAQ (reference sequence). J lost 10 bases, V lost 6 bases, and 13 bases had no gene match. In DNA form, the CDR3 reads TGTGCCAGCAGAGCTCCGGCTAGCGGGAGGGCGTACGAGCAGTTCTTC. It specifies CASRAPASGRAYEQFF.

This clone was counted only a few times. V and J are TRBV7-9 and TRBJ2-5; TRBD1 might be the D (6 bases). The CDR3 is made up of 13 amino acids. From germline, CDR1 is SEHNR and CDR2 FQNEAQ (reference sequence). The V end lost 7 bases, the J end lost 1 base, and 10 bases lay between the germline ends. For the CDR3, the DNA is TGTGCCAGCAACGGACAGTCCCAAGAGACCCAGTACTTC. It codes for CASNGQSQETQYF.

The chain employs TRBV5-6 and TRBJ2-4; D perhaps matches TRBD2 (5 bases). Trimming took 4 bases from V and 7 from J, leaving 12 bases between them. The CDR3 covers 13 residues. The germline gives CDR1 SGHDT, CDR2 YYEEEE. CDR3 nucleotides: TGTGCCAGCAGCCGTCCCTCGGGGAACATTCAGTACTTC. This sequence encodes CASSRPSGNIQYF. Full variable domain (remainder filled in from reference TRBV5-6 and TRBJ2-4): DAGVTQSPTHLIKTRGQQVTLRCSPKSGHDTVSWYQQALGQGPQFIFQYYEEEERQRGNFPDRFSGHQFPNYSSELNVNALLLGDSALYLCASSRPSGNIQYFGAGTRLSVL.

V usage is TRBV2 and J usage is TRBJ1-4, with 7 bases that match TRBD1. CDR3 length equals 14 residues. The J segment lost 5 bases and the V segment lost 7 bases, leaving 7 bases of the junction unmatched. The germline V gene encodes CDR1 SNHLY and CDR2 FYNNEI. The CDR3 coding sequence is TGTGCCAGCACTGAGACAGGGAGGAATGAAAAACTGTTTTTT. Protein: CASTETGRNEKLFF.